These T cell receptor beta chains were read from a single sample in a study of blood T cells in healthy people across ages. TCRdb recomputed calls from the 5' RACE reads with MiXCR, one row per CDR3 protein. In the table there are 700,000 to 950,000 distinct CDR3 sequences, roughly 44% of which are singletons. The source material was blood. Every receptor here comes from a woman aged 55-69 years in good health. Both conserved end residues are part of each CDR3. The D gene is left open where the match is weak. Some rows have no size entry. The others give once, few or many, or a class for an expanded clone.

v_gene	j_gene	d_gene	abundance	CDR3aa
TRBV27	TRBJ2-1	TRBD2	many	CASSSLRAGGDYNEQFF
TRBV12-3/TRBV12-4	TRBJ2-2	NA	NA	CASSLLGITGELFF
TRBV6-6	TRBJ1-2	TRBD1	NA	CAGRNRGLDGYTF
TRBV7-9	TRBJ2-3	TRBD1	few	CASSSPVQQGAQADTQYF
TRBV7-2	TRBJ2-7	NA	NA	CASSATGGSYEQYF
TRBV10-2	TRBJ2-7	TRBD1	NA	CASSESQGTALYEQYF
TRBV7-8	TRBJ2-7	TRBD1	NA	CASNPGQGPYEQYF
TRBV10-3	TRBJ2-7	TRBD1	many	CATGQSYEQYF
TRBV20-1	NA	NA	NA	CSAAPGGNIQYF
TRBV11-1	TRBJ2-2	NA	few	CASSLGGRSTGELFF
TRBV27	TRBJ2-7	NA	NA	CASSWGVTGEQYF
TRBV19	TRBJ2-1	NA	NA	CASSPLQQGGEQFF
TRBV6-2/TRBV6-3	NA	NA	NA	CASRPTKGEQYF
TRBV7-8	TRBJ2-6	NA	NA	CASSLDFGANVLTF
TRBV6-2/TRBV6-3	TRBJ2-1	TRBD2	NA	CASSYYLAGGGNEQFF
TRBV28	TRBJ1-2	TRBD1	few	CASKVDGTGDGYTF
TRBV30	TRBJ2-1	NA	NA	CAWSVAIGSVEQFF
TRBV3-1	TRBJ2-7	TRBD2	many	CASTEAGGLAAEQYF
TRBV4-3	TRBJ2-3	NA	NA	CASSQVAEIDTQYF
TRBV5-1	TRBJ1-1	NA	NA	CASSYQGRETEAFF
TRBV29-1	TRBJ1-1	NA	few	CSVEDALGARAEAFF
TRBV6-2/TRBV6-3	TRBJ2-1	NA	many	CASTPGRGNNEQFF
TRBV6-5	TRBJ2-7	TRBD2	many	CASSRTSGNYEQYF
TRBV6-5	TRBJ2-3	TRBD2	few	CASRGLAGLSTDTQYF
TRBV27	TRBJ1-2	NA	NA	CASSPHRVDGYTF
TRBV7-2	TRBJ2-3	NA	NA	CASSSRGDTSIDTQYF
TRBV12-3/TRBV12-4	TRBJ2-3	NA	few	CASSVGELDTQYF
TRBV10-3	TRBJ2-7	TRBD2	once	CASGGRTGDEQYF
TRBV21-1	TRBJ2-6	NA	few	CASSNLVGASGANVLTF
TRBV2	TRBJ2-7	TRBD2	NA	CASGLAGASYNEQYF
TRBV20-1	TRBJ2-3	TRBD2	NA	CSARGSGSYRSTDTQYF
TRBV12-5	TRBJ1-1	NA	NA	CASGWGGGEAFF
TRBV7-2	TRBJ2-7	TRBD2	NA	CASSLAAGASYEQYF
TRBV20-1	TRBJ1-1	TRBD1	few	CSADDRAGAAFF
TRBV29-1	NA	TRBD1	NA	CSVRTGQGSEQYF
TRBV7-9	TRBJ1-1	NA	NA	CASSLGAAGPEAFF
TRBV20-1	TRBJ1-2	TRBD1	NA	CSAGGQGLHYGYTF
TRBV12-3/TRBV12-4	TRBJ1-2	TRBD1	NA	CASTGTVYGCTF
TRBV4-3	TRBJ2-1	NA	NA	CAGSSGLSSYNEQFF
TRBV29-1	TRBJ2-3	NA	many	CSGIAVYTDTQYF
TRBV7-3	TRBJ1-2	NA	few	CASSVEGRLANYGYTF
TRBV5-6	TRBJ2-6	NA	NA	CASSLVRRANVLTF